These T cell receptor beta chains were read from a single sample in a study of OX40 agonist ivuxolimab in advanced cancers. Clones were sequenced by immunoSEQ multiplex PCR, and TCRdb holds only the in-frame ones, with some missing. The data hold around 84,000 clones, with 75% to 95% observed a single time. The sequenced sample was CD4+ or CD8+ T cells sorted from blood, obtained in a trial of the OX40 agonist ivuxolimab. These receptors all come from an adult with an advanced solid tumor such as melanoma, head and neck, liver or kidney cancer. Each CDR3 is given without its conserved first and last residue. Each record gives: clone size, J gene, V gene, CDR3 length, CDR3 protein. Part of the rows lack a size; the others show once, few, many or a class for expanded clones.

abundance: .
j_gene: TRBJ1-1
v_gene: TRBV29-1
len: 13
CDR3aa: SVRRDRGMNTEAF

abundance: .
j_gene: TRBJ1-2
v_gene: TRBV13
len: 14
CDR3aa: ASSPWTGKGLGGYT

abundance: .
j_gene: TRBJ2-7
v_gene: TRBV6-5
len: 11
CDR3aa: ASKGTAVYEQY

abundance: .
j_gene: TRBJ1-1
v_gene: TRBV11-3
len: 14
CDR3aa: ASSSQGAKRNTEAF

abundance: .
j_gene: TRBJ2-2
v_gene: TRBV7-9
len: 12
CDR3aa: ASSSTSNTGELF

abundance: .
j_gene: TRBJ2-3
v_gene: TRBV9
len: 12
CDR3aa: ASSVLGEGDTQY

abundance: .
j_gene: TRBJ1-5
v_gene: TRBV2
len: 13
CDR3aa: ASREDRGGNQPQH

abundance: .
j_gene: TRBJ1-3
v_gene: TRBV5-5
len: 17
CDR3aa: ASSLGQGMGLGSGNTIY

abundance: .
j_gene: TRBJ2-7
v_gene: TRBV27
len: 11
CDR3aa: AIRASGTYEQY

abundance: .
j_gene: TRBJ2-7
v_gene: TRBV7-8
len: 12
CDR3aa: ASRPRDTSREQY

abundance: .
j_gene: TRBJ2-7
v_gene: TRBV25-1
len: 15
CDR3aa: ASSEYRLAGSGGEQY

abundance: .
j_gene: TRBJ2-3
v_gene: TRBV25-1
len: 13
CDR3aa: ASSETGTRTDTQY

abundance: .
j_gene: TRBJ2-2
v_gene: TRBV7-2
len: 14
CDR3aa: ASSLVGSLGTGELF

abundance: .
j_gene: TRBJ2-3
v_gene: TRBV7-9
len: 17
CDR3aa: ASSLGVSTKRLSTDTQY

abundance: .
j_gene: TRBJ2-6
v_gene: TRBV19
len: 15
CDR3aa: ASSRRVASTGANVLT

abundance: .
j_gene: TRBJ1-1
v_gene: TRBV28
len: 12
CDR3aa: ASSPLAGTTEAF

abundance: .
j_gene: TRBJ2-2
v_gene: TRBV15
len: 13
CDR3aa: ATSRDPPGTGELF

abundance: .
j_gene: TRBJ1-2
v_gene: TRBV28
len: 16
CDR3aa: ASWGMGLQGRVNYGYT

abundance: .
j_gene: TRBJ1-1
v_gene: TRBV6-5
len: 10
CDR3aa: ASRRDEGEAF

abundance: .
j_gene: TRBJ2-7
v_gene: TRBV5-1
len: 12
CDR3aa: ASSLVAGGYEQY

abundance: .
j_gene: TRBJ2-7
v_gene: TRBV10-3
len: 14
CDR3aa: AISLRPGTSGNEQY

abundance: once
j_gene: TRBJ2-7
v_gene: TRBV18
len: 12
CDR3aa: ASSLNRDHYEQY

abundance: .
j_gene: TRBJ2-5
v_gene: TRBV19
len: 11
CDR3aa: ASSSGGQETQY

abundance: .
j_gene: TRBJ2-7
v_gene: TRBV29-1
len: 11
CDR3aa: SVESDGGSEQY

abundance: .
j_gene: TRBJ2-5
v_gene: TRBV7-3
len: 14
CDR3aa: ASSLKAGEGQETQY

abundance: .
j_gene: TRBJ1-1
v_gene: TRBV10-2
len: 12
CDR3aa: ASSERGLNTEAF

abundance: .
j_gene: TRBJ2-1
v_gene: TRBV4-1
len: 15
CDR3aa: ASSQEGGTSGPHEQF

abundance: .
j_gene: TRBJ2-1
v_gene: TRBV19
len: 14
CDR3aa: ASTMSRLAGGREQF

abundance: .
j_gene: TRBJ2-1
v_gene: TRBV5-1
len: 9
CDR3aa: ASLGQGGMF

abundance: few
j_gene: TRBJ1-1
v_gene: TRBV28
len: 10
CDR3aa: ASSLLGAEAF

abundance: .
j_gene: TRBJ2-4
v_gene: TRBV7-2
len: 15
CDR3aa: ASSLSGTGIAKNIQY

abundance: .
j_gene: TRBJ2-7
v_gene: TRBV18
len: 11
CDR3aa: ASSPPQGTGQY

abundance: .
j_gene: TRBJ2-7
v_gene: TRBV25-1
len: 13
CDR3aa: ASSELQDRGNEQY

abundance: .
j_gene: TRBJ1-1
v_gene: TRBV5-1
len: 13
CDR3aa: ASSSQGARGTEAF

abundance: .
j_gene: TRBJ1-2
v_gene: TRBV29-1
len: 10
CDR3aa: SGGGADYGYT

abundance: once
j_gene: TRBJ2-2
v_gene: TRBV11-3
len: 11
CDR3aa: ASSVDSTGELF

abundance: .
j_gene: TRBJ2-7
v_gene: TRBV7-2
len: 12
CDR3aa: ASSPGDSPYEQY